These 15 T cell receptor beta chains share one sample of origin, sequenced in a study of T cells after yellow fever vaccination (dated by TCRdb to the late 2010s). The method was 5' RACE. The sequencing machine was an Illumina HiSeq 2500. TCRdb reprocessing: public reads trimmed at Q25 with fastp, clones called with MiXCR, in-frame beta chains kept. Duplicate CDR3 protein sequences are folded into a single record with the most common DNA and genes. The sample profile shows more than 350,000 distinct CDR3 sequences; around a tenth of them were found once. The ten largest clones capture roughly 18% of the sample. Interpreted using the paper, the treatment or condition label stands for: live attenuated yellow fever vaccine strain. This material consisted of PBMCs, taken on the day of the first yellow fever vaccination. The receptors come from a man aged 18 to 35 who received the YFV17D yellow fever vaccine.

This clonotype was seen more than once but under ten times. V gene TRBV4-1 combines with J gene TRBJ2-7, with D possibly being TRBD1 or TRBD2 (5 bases each). V lost 0 bases, J lost 3 bases, and 15 bases lay in between. The CDR3 runs to 16 residues. Germline V gene sequence: CDR1 MGHRA, CDR2 YSYEKL. The CDR3 region is CASSQDLQGRIYEQYV. In DNA form, the CDR3 reads TGCGCCAGCAGCCAAGATCTTCAGGGACGGATCTACGAGCAGTACGTC.

A few counts support this clonotype. The chain is built from TRBV6-2 or TRBV6-3 and TRBJ2-1; 15 nucleotides align to TRBD2. V lost 6 bases to trimming and J lost 0 bases; unmatched junction nucleotides: 15. The CDR3 totals 21 residues. Germline V gene data show CDR1 as MNHEY and CDR2 as SVGEGT. DNA of the CDR3: TGTGCCAGCAGACCAGTCCCGGGACTAGCGGGGGGTCTTAGCTCCTACAATGAGCAGTTCTTC. Residues: CASRPVPGLAGGLSSYNEQFF.

The V gene is TRBV20-1, the J gene TRBJ1-1; D not resolved. The CDR3 spans 13 residues. V lost 2 bases and J lost 1, with 8 bases in between. The germline gives CDR1 DFQATT, CDR2 SNEGSKA (reference sequence). The CDR3 sequence: CSARRRENTEAFF. CDR3 nucleotides: TGCAGTGCTAGAAGGCGGGAGAACACTGAAGCTTTCTTT.

In nucleotides, the CDR3 is TGTGCCAGCTCAGATCAACAGGGGGGGAACAAAAAGGACACTGAAGCTTTCTTT. Residues: CASSDQQGGNKKDTEAFF. The chain combines TRBV18 with TRBJ1-1; 8 bases match TRBD1. The J segment lost 3 bases and the V segment lost 5 bases, leaving 17 bases of the junction unmatched. Per germline, CDR1 KGHSH and CDR2 LQKENI. CDR3 length equals 18 residues.

The gene calls are TRBV20-1 and TRBJ1-1; no clear D gene. V dropped 1 base and J dropped 7 bases, with 13 bases sitting between them. Germline lookup yields CDR1 DFQATT and CDR2 SNEGSKA (reference sequence). The CDR3 is made up of 13 amino acids. CDR3 region: CSARATEVIEAFF. In DNA, the CDR3 is TGCAGTGCTAGAGCAACAGAAGTAATTGAAGCTTTCTTT.

J is TRBJ2-7 and V is TRBV7-9; D is uncertain. V gave up 7 bases and J gave up 2 bases, with 15 bases separating them. This CDR3 is built from 14 residues. Germline V lookup: CDR1 SEHNR, CDR2 FQNEAQ (reference sequence). CDR3 in DNA: TGTGCCAGCACCGACGGGCAGTTAGCCTACGAGCAGTACGTC. It encodes CASTDGQLAYEQYV.

The rearrangement links TRBV2 to TRBJ1-2, with no clear D. CDR1 is SNHLY, CDR2 FYNNEI, per germline. Trimming removed 5 bases at V and 2 bases at J, with 9 bases between. The CDR3 runs to 13 residues. CDR3 DNA: TGTGCCAGCAGTCCCCTGGGGAACTATGGCTACACCTTC. It codes for CASSPLGNYGYTF.

This clonotype was observed a handful of times. This chain links TRBV6-2 or TRBV6-3 with TRBJ2-7; possible D gene TRBD1, 6 bases. This CDR3 spans 12 amino acids. Germline CDR1 is MNHEY and CDR2 is SVGEGT. V was clipped by 4 bases and J by 5 bases, with 9 bases between them. The CDR3: CASSFGGDEQYV. Written as DNA, the CDR3 is TGTGCCAGCAGTTTTGGGGGCGACGAGCAGTACGTC.

The chain carries TRBV4-3 and TRBJ1-4, with D possibly TRBD1 on 5 matching bases. The CDR3 runs 13 residues. Germline CDR1 and CDR2: LGHNA and YSLEER. The ends were cut back, 4 bases at V and 8 bases at J, with 11 bases in the middle. Here the CDR3 DNA reads TGCGCCAGCAGCCGGGACCTTCGGGAAAAACTGTTTTTT. Amino acids: CASSRDLREKLFF.

This clonotype was recorded a few times. The chain recombines TRBV9 with TRBJ2-5; D is perhaps TRBD2 (6 bases). This CDR3 comprises 14 residues. With 0 bases removed from V and 3 bases from J, the gap between germline ends came to 9 bases. Per germline, CDR1 SGDLS and CDR2 YYNGEE. Here the CDR3 DNA reads TGTGCCAGCAGCGTAGCTCCGGGGGAAGAGACCCAGTACTTC. It translates to CASSVAPGEETQYF.

This clonotype showed up many times. This chain connects TRBV6-2 or TRBV6-3 to TRBJ2-7, with TRBD1 matching 8 bases. The CDR3 is 13 amino acids. V was clipped by 6 bases and J by 5 bases; unmatched bases: 6. The germline CDR1 and CDR2 sequences are MNHEY and SVGEGT. CDR3 residues: CASRRQGSNEQYV. Here the CDR3 DNA reads TGTGCCAGCAGGAGACAGGGGTCGAACGAGCAGTACGTC.

The chain has TRBV20-1 and TRBJ2-1, with a possible D match to TRBD2 (6 bases). The CDR3 has 15 amino acids. The ends were cut back, 3 bases at V and 5 bases at J, with 17 bases in the middle. CDR1 is DFQATT and CDR2 is SNEGSKA in the germline V gene (reference sequence). CDR3 bases: TGCAGTGCTAGGGGGGTATCGGGGGTGAACAATGAGCAGTTCTTC. Its translation is CSARGVSGVNNEQFF.

There are a few counts of this clonotype. The chain employs TRBV12-3 or TRBV12-4 and TRBJ1-1; D not resolved. The CDR3 loop spans 11 amino acids. Trimming removed 10 bases from V and 2 bases from J, with 8 bases in between. In DNA form, the CDR3 reads TGTGCCACTGCGTTAAACACTGAAGCTTTCTTT. It specifies CATALNTEAFF.

This clonotype turned up a few times. The chain recombines TRBV20-1 with TRBJ2-1, with TRBD2 identical over 15 bases. CDR3 length: 20 residues. The ends lost 4 bases at V and 4 bases at J; junction bases unmatched: 17. Germline V gives CDR1 DFQATT, CDR2 SNEGSKA (reference sequence). Here the CDR3 reads CSAIAPGLAGGRPIYNEQFF. DNA for the CDR3: TGCAGTGCTATTGCCCCGGGACTAGCGGGGGGTCGCCCCATTTACAATGAGCAGTTCTTC.

The V and J genes are TRBV5-4 and TRBJ1-2; weak D call: TRBD1 (6 bases). Germline-derived CDR1 and CDR2 are SGHNT and YYREEE (reference sequence). The V and J ends lost 0 bases and 5 bases respectively, with 8 bases between them. The CDR3 consists of 13 residues. Written as DNA, the CDR3 is TGTGCCAGCAGCTTGGTTGGACAGTATGGCTACACCTTC. Its protein product is CASSLVGQYGYTF.